This T cell receptor beta chain is from a study of OX40 agonist ivuxolimab in advanced cancers. The germline CDR1 and CDR2 sequences are MNHEY and SVGAGI. This CDR3 has 15 residues. V was shortened by 2 bases and J by 0 bases, with 9 bases between the two germline ends. Using immunoSEQ multiplex PCR, the repertoire was profiled, and TCRdb retains in-frame clones only, with some absent. The table shows tens of thousands of clones, with around 87% occurring only once. The chain couples TRBV6-5 to TRBJ2-3; no reliable D call. The receptor was isolated from an adult with an advanced solid tumor such as melanoma, head and neck, liver or kidney cancer. Material: CD4+ or CD8+ T cells sorted from blood, obtained in a trial of the OX40 agonist ivuxolimab. Here the CDR3 DNA reads TGTGCCAGCAGTTACGACTCTTCTAGCACAGATACGCAGTATTTT. Protein product: CASSYDSSSTDTQYF.